The next 22 T cell receptor beta chains were all read from a single sample in a study of blood T cells in healthy people across ages. The use of a sample-barcoded 5' primer and a J-beta primer mix characterized a second PCR of about 7 to 12 cycles. TCRdb passed the 5' RACE reads through MiXCR, listing each CDR3 protein once. Here the sample spans 1.5 million or so distinct CDR3 sequences, about 45% being singletons. Sequenced input: blood. These TCRs come from a woman aged 18-29 years in good health.

V and J are TRBV5-1 and TRBJ2-4; TRBD1 aligns across 7 bases. CDR1 and CDR2 from the germline V gene are SGHRS and YFSETQ. V gave up 4 bases and J gave up 10 bases; unmatched junction bases: 14. This CDR3 contains 15 residues. The CDR3 region has the DNA TGCGCCAGCAGCCCCTATCCCGGGACAGAGTCAATTCAGTACTTC. Translated, it gives CASSPYPGTESIQYF.

This sequence joins TRBV29-1 and TRBJ2-1, with D unclear. This CDR3 comprises 16 residues. Trimming cost V 3 bases and J 4 bases, with 19 bases left between them. The V gene's germline CDR1 is SQVTM and CDR2 ANQGSEA. The CDR3 loop is CSVDPGYDPIYNEQFF. Written as DNA, the CDR3 is TGCAGCGTTGATCCCGGATACGACCCCATTTACAATGAGCAGTTCTTC.

The chain combines TRBV6-2 or TRBV6-3 with TRBJ2-7, with D possibly TRBD1 on 6 matching bases. The V gene lost 6 bases and the J gene lost 1 base, with 13 bases spanning the gap. The CDR3 sequence is 14 residues long. The germline V gene has CDR1 MNHEY and CDR2 SVGEGT. The CDR3: CASRSGTFSYEQYF. In DNA form, the CDR3 reads TGTGCCAGCAGATCGGGGACATTTTCCTACGAGCAGTACTTC.

The chain joins TRBV4-3 to TRBJ2-1; D unclear. Germline V CDR1 and CDR2: LGHNA, YSLEER. V was shortened by 4 bases and J by 8 bases, with 18 bases between the two germline ends. This CDR3 contains 15 residues. The CDR3 sequence: CASSPTRAFLDEQFF. The CDR3 nucleotides are TGCGCCAGCAGCCCCACTCGAGCGTTCCTAGATGAGCAGTTCTTC.

This clonotype was observed a single time. The V gene is TRBV12-3 or TRBV12-4, the J gene TRBJ2-1; D gene unclear. Trimming took 2 bases from V and 8 from J, leaving 10 bases between them. The CDR3 has 13 residues. The CDR3: CASSLMRGHEQFF. Here the CDR3 DNA reads TGTGCCAGCAGTTTAATGCGAGGCCATGAGCAGTTCTTC.

J is TRBJ2-1 and V is TRBV20-1; TRBD2 matches at 9 bases. The end of the DNA aligns better with TRBJ2-7, so the J call may be wrong. CDR1 DFQATT and CDR2 SNEGSKA come from the germline V gene (reference sequence). The CDR3 has 16 residues. In DNA form, the CDR3 reads TGCAGTGCTAGAGCAGGACTAGCGACCACCTACAATGAGCAGTACTTC. It encodes CSARAGLATTYNEQYF.

This chain links TRBV12-3 or TRBV12-4 with TRBJ2-5; 14 nucleotides line up with TRBD2. The CDR3 length is 16 residues. The V gene end was trimmed by 4 bases and the J gene end by 8 bases; junction bases not matched to a gene: 9. CDR3 loop: CASSSGTSGSLETQYF. The CDR3 DNA reads as TGTGCCAGCAGTTCGGGGACTAGCGGGAGTTTAGAAACCCAGTACTTC.

In regard to this clonotype: One junction end disagrees with the germline gene, perhaps due to a read error. The chain employs TRBV27 and TRBJ1-2; 7 bases map to TRBD1. CDR1 MNHEY and CDR2 SMNVEV come from the germline V gene (reference sequence). This CDR3 comprises 15 residues. CDR3 sequence (DNA): TGTGCCAACAGTAAGAGGACAGGAAGGGACTATGGCTACACCTTC. This gives the protein CANSKRTGRDYGYTF.

The chain employs TRBV5-8 and TRBJ1-1; no definite D call. CDR1 and CDR2 (germline): SGHTS, YDEGEE. CDR3 length: 16 residues. The V end lost 4 bases, the J end lost 0 bases, and 16 bases lay between the germline ends. Here the CDR3 reads CASSVTVPRMNTEAFF. CDR3 sequence (DNA): TGTGCCAGCAGCGTGACGGTTCCTAGAATGAACACTGAAGCTTTCTTT.

This chain links TRBV7-2 with TRBJ2-5; 7 bases align to TRBD1. The CDR3 runs to 14 residues. V trimming: 3 bases; J trimming: 5 bases; junction bases outside the gene matches: 6. Germline V lookup: CDR1 SGHTA, CDR2 FQGNSA. The CDR3 nucleotides read TGTGCCAGCAGCTTGGACAGGCCGACGGAGACCCAGTACTTC. This sequence encodes CASSLDRPTETQYF.

This clonotype came up once. The rearrangement uses TRBV11-2 and TRBJ1-1; weak D call: TRBD1 (5 bases). CDR1 SGHAT and CDR2 FQNNGV come from the germline V gene. Trimming pared 4 bases from V and 0 bases from J, leaving 21 bases between. The CDR3 contains 18 residues. The CDR3 DNA sequence: TGTGCCAGCAGCTCCACGTACCTCAGGACACGCATGAACACTGAAGCTTTCTTT. The encoded protein is CASSSTYLRTRMNTEAFF.

The J gene is TRBJ2-4, the V gene TRBV7-8; D unclear. Germline V gene data show CDR1 as SGHVS and CDR2 as FQNEAQ. V gave up 5 bases and J gave up 0 bases, with 8 bases separating them. The CDR3 spans 14 residues. The CDR3 is CASSVNRAKNIQYF. The DNA of the CDR3 is TGTGCCAGCAGCGTCAACAGAGCCAAAAACATTCAGTACTTC. The full variable domain, its missing parts supplied by reference TRBV7-8 and TRBJ2-4, is GAGVSQSPRYKVAKRGQDVALRCDPISGHVSLFWYQQALGQGPEFLTYFQNEAQLDKSGLPSDRFFAERPEGSVSTLKIQRTQQEDSAVYLCASSVNRAKNIQYFGAGTRLSVL.

This sequence joins TRBV12-3 or TRBV12-4 and TRBJ2-1; 8 bases agree with TRBD2. This CDR3 spans 17 amino acids. The ends lost 5 bases at V and 3 bases at J; junction bases unmatched: 12. CDR3 sequence (DNA): TGTGCCAGCAGTCCCACTCCTAGCGGGCCCCACTACAATGAGCAGTTCTTC. This encodes CASSPTPSGPHYNEQFF.

V is TRBV14 and J is TRBJ1-1; unclear D gene. Germline V gene lookup returns CDR1 SGHDN and CDR2 FVKESK. V was trimmed by 4 bases and J by 7 bases, leaving 10 bases between them. The CDR3 spans 12 residues. CDR3 DNA: TGTGCCAGCAGCCCCTACGCGGGTGAAGCTTTCTTT. This codes for CASSPYAGEAFF.

J is TRBJ2-1 and V is TRBV9, with TRBD2 identical over 7 bases. The germline gives CDR1 SGDLS, CDR2 YYNGEE. The CDR3 has 13 amino acids. J lost 12 bases, V lost 0 bases, and 6 bases had no gene match. CDR3 bases: TGTGCCAGCAGCGTAGTGGCGGGACTAAGGCAGTTCTTC. Translation gives CASSVVAGLRQFF.

The V call is TRBV6-6, the J call TRBJ2-1, with TRBD2 matching over 11 bases. This CDR3 is built from 15 residues. CDR1 is MNHNY and CDR2 is SVGAGI in the germline V gene (reference sequence). The junction had 10 bases not matched to a gene; V was cut back by 2 bases and J by 13 bases. CDR3 protein: CASSYASGRLETQFF. The DNA for the CDR3 is TGTGCCAGCAGTTACGCTAGCGGGAGGCTGGAGACCCAGTTCTTC.

The chain combines TRBV30 with TRBJ1-5; no reliable D call. CDR3 size: 13 residues. Germline V gives CDR1 GTSNPN, CDR2 SVGIG (reference sequence). The V and J ends lost 3 bases and 0 bases respectively, with 6 bases between them. CDR3 residues: CAWRKDSNQPQHF. The CDR3 DNA sequence: TGTGCCTGGAGGAAGGATAGCAATCAGCCCCAGCATTTT.

The chain links TRBV29-1 to TRBJ2-3; TRBD2 agrees at 12 bases. The germline gives CDR1 SQVTM, CDR2 ANQGSEA. After removal of 6 bases from V and 6 bases from J, the junction contained 7 bases not matched to a gene. The CDR3 is made up of 14 amino acids. The CDR3 sequence: CSVGLAGRGDTQYF. The CDR3 DNA sequence: TGCAGCGTCGGACTAGCGGGACGGGGGGATACGCAGTATTTT.

V usage is TRBV27 and J usage is TRBJ2-1; TRBD2 agrees at 13 bases. Germline V gene lookup returns CDR1 MNHEY and CDR2 SMNVEV (reference sequence). The CDR3 is 15 amino acids. The V and J ends lost 10 bases and 7 bases, in that order; junction bases with no gene match: 10. The CDR3 is CATLGLAGVRNEQFF. The CDR3 nucleotides read TGTGCCACCCTAGGACTAGCGGGAGTGAGGAATGAGCAGTTCTTC.

This clonotype was counted between two and nine times. This sequence joins TRBV9 and TRBJ2-1, with D perhaps TRBD2 (5 bases). Between the trimmed V and J ends, which lost 0 bases and 4 bases, there was a span of 11 bases. This CDR3 spans 15 amino acids. CDR1 is SGDLS and CDR2 is YYNGEE in the germline V gene. CDR3 nucleotide sequence: TGTGCCAGCAGCGTAGATGCGGGTAGTTACAATGAGCAGTTCTTC. This sequence encodes CASSVDAGSYNEQFF.

This rearrangement joins TRBV12-3 or TRBV12-4 to TRBJ2-7; 8 bases map to TRBD1. The CDR3 is 15 amino acids. V lost 6 bases to trimming and J lost 7 bases; unmatched junction nucleotides: 14. The CDR3 DNA reads as TGTGCCAGCAGGATTTATGGACAGGGTTCCAATGAGCAGTACTTC. Amino acids: CASRIYGQGSNEQYF.

The chain couples TRBV7-2 to TRBJ2-5, with TRBD1 matching over 7 bases. The DNA end is more similar to TRBJ2-4, so the J call may be wrong. Germline V gene lookup returns CDR1 SGHTA and CDR2 FQGNSA. CDR3 length: 14 amino acids. CDR3: CASLQGVGKNIQYF. For the CDR3, the DNA is TGTGCCAGCCTTCAGGGGGTGGGCAAAAACATTCAGTACTTC.